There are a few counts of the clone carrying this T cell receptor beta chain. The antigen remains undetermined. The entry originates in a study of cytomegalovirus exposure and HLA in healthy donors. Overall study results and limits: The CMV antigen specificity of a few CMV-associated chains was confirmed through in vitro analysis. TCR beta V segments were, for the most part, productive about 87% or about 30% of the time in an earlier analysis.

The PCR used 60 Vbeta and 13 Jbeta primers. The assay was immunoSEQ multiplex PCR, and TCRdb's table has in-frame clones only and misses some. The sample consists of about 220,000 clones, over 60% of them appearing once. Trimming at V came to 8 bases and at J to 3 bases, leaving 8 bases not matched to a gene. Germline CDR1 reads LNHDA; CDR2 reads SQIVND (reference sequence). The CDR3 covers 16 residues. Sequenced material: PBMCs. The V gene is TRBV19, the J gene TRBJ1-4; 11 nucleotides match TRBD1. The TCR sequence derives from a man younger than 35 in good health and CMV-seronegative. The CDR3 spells CASAGQGAFSNEKLFF. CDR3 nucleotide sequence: TGTGCCAGTGCCGGACAGGGGGCGTTTTCTAATGAAAAACTGTTTTTT. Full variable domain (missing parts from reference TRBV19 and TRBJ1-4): DGGITQSPKYLFRKEGQNVTLSCEQNLNHDAMYWYRQDPGQGLRLIYYSQIVNDFQKGDIAEGYSVSREKKESFPLTVTSAQKNPTAFYLCASAGQGAFSNEKLFFGSGTQLSVL.